This paragraph covers one T cell receptor (beta chain) sequence. The protocol was immunoSEQ multiplex PCR, while the TCRdb copy is restricted to in-frame clones and leaves out a portion. The sample contains some 45,000 clones, roughly 92% of which appear only once. The entry originates in a study of tissue T cells after allogeneic stem cell transplantation. Per the germline V gene, CDR1 is SGHDT and CDR2 is YYEEEE. The CDR3 consists of 14 residues. V trimming: 4 bases; J trimming: 0 bases; junction bases outside the gene matches: 4. Sequenced here: blood, sampled before transplantation. The V and J genes are TRBV5-6 and TRBJ2-7; TRBD2 aligns across 7 bases. This clonotype originated in a woman aged 40-75 years who later had graft-versus-host disease after an allogeneic stem cell transplant. CDR3 nucleotide sequence: TGTGCCAGCAGCCCTGGCGGGAGCTCCTACGAGCAGTACTTC. It encodes CASSPGGSSYEQYF.